This T cell receptor (beta chain) was documented in a study of blood T cell repertoires in COVID-19 (dated by TCRdb to between 2020 and 2021). Regarding the research as a whole: Collaborator samples came from the United States, Italy and Spain and covered acute and convalescent phases of COVID-19. The repertoires were made available in a free public database intended to serve as a resource for research on the immune response to SARS-CoV-2. A de-identified subject ID, COVID-19 status, age in years and sex were almost always included in the sample metadata. HLA class I and class II types, where available, came from metadata supplied by the sample provider rather than from assay-based typing. Deeply sampled blood TCRbeta repertoires from subjects exposed to, actively infected with, or recovered from COVID-19 were included in the dataset. Samples were obtained from the ongoing ImmuneRACE study (first 160 participants) and from 1,254 subjects provided by 6 global collaborators. The material from the prospective study consisted of cDNA or gDNA derived from T cells, B-cell-depleted T cells, or PBMCs. Broader findings and caveats from the paper: The amount of clinical and demographic metadata varied by source and participant and was provided uncurated.

A remark on this clone: No antigen is known for it. Within one base of it there is no much larger clone, and no base qualities were kept.

Whole blood was collected in K2EDTA tubes by collaborating institutions according to the institutions' own protocols. For TCRbeta analysis, collaborators shipped samples in one of three forms: frozen whole blood, isolated PBMCs, or DNA extracted from either of those sample types. The CDR3 runs 14 amino acids, cysteine and phenylalanine included. The DNA shown is the 42-base CDR3, in frame from base 1. V is reduced by 0 bases and J by 2 bases, leaving a spacing of 7 bases between them. The germline V gene sets CDR1 to MNHEY and CDR2 to SVGEGT. TCRbeta CDR3 regions were amplified from genomic DNA using the immunoSEQ Assay, a bias-controlled multiplex PCR. The study's own analysis went as follows. The number of nucleated cells in each sample was estimated by amplification of reference gene primers within the assay. To quantify the absolute abundance of each unique TCRbeta CDR3 rearrangement, sequence reads were collapsed and filtered. For each sample, productive Simpson clonality was calculated as the square root of Simpson's diversity index over productive rearrangements. Entries here come from immuneACCESS through TCRdb and include only in-frame sequences with V and J called. Some clones fail to appear in such tables; in the studies checked, an unresolved V gene covers under half of the shortfall, and the cause of the remainder is unknown. The D gene and trimming were derived from the DNA, and the V and J assignments and clone size from that table. A total of around 140,000 clones appear in this sample, approximately 87% of them only once. The ten biggest clones cover less than 10% of the sample.

This clonotype originated in a woman in her forties or fifties with active or convalescent COVID-19. Sequenced: peripheral blood. The chain is made from TRBV6-2 or TRBV6-3 and TRBJ1-2, with the D gene too uncertain to name. The nucleotide sequence is given as TGTGCCAGCAGTTACTCGGCCCGAAACTATGGCTACACCTTC. It codes for CASSYSARNYGYTF.